Sequencing of this TCR beta chain was carried out in a study of CD8 T cells in Susac syndrome. RNA, at 0.5 to 1 ug, was reverse transcribed with random hexamers. The CDR3 of TCR beta was amplified by immunoSEQ multiplex PCR across 54 Vbeta and 13 Jbeta. TCRdb reprocessed the immunoSEQ multiplex PCR reads via MiXCR and lists one record per CDR3 protein. The sample lists 250,000 to 300,000 distinct CDR3 sequences, roughly 85% occurring once. Trimming left V 1 base short and J 2 bases short, with 15 bases between. CDR1 is SQVTM and CDR2 is ANQGSEA in the germline V gene. This CDR3 has 15 amino acids. The multiple sclerosis control cohort comprised treatment-naive individuals presenting with stable or active relapsing-remitting disease. While CD8+ and CD4+ T cells were isolated negatively, TEMRA cells were enriched by FACS.

The chain couples TRBV29-1 to TRBJ2-7, with a possible D match to TRBD1 (5 bases). The TCR originated in a human donor with multiple sclerosis. Sequencing was carried out using CD8+ T cells from PBMCs. CDR3 residues: CSVEVGETVTYEQYF. In DNA form, the CDR3 reads TGCAGCGTTGAAGTAGGCGAGACAGTCACCTACGAGCAGTACTTC.